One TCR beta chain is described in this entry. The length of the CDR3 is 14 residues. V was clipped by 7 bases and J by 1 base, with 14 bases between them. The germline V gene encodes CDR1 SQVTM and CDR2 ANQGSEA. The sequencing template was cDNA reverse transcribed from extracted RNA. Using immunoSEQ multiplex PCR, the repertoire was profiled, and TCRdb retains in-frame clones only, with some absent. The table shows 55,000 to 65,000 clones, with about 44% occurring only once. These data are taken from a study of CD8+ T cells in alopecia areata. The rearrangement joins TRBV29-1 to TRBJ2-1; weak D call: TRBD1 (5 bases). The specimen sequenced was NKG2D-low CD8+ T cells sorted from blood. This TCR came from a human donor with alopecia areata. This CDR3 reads CSAGRKGSYNEQFF. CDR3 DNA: TGCAGCGCAGGACGGAAGGGGTCCTACAATGAGCAGTTCTTC.